Each of the 14 T cell receptor beta chains below was sequenced from the same sample in a study of Ad26.COV2.S vaccination and SARS-CoV-2 variants. The treatment here: roughly 18 received Ad26.COV2.S at low or high dose, single or two shots; a few received placebo; per-sample allocation not given. Repertoires come from day 63 after the first vaccine or placebo injection. The table came from immunoSEQ multiplex PCR; TCRdb's copy has only in-frame clones and leaves some out. The table records 430,000 or so clones, 90% of them present only once. The sample was peripheral blood, taken in a trial of Ad26.COV2.S vaccine versus placebo. Receptors originate from a person aged 18-60 years who received the Ad26.COV2.S COVID-19 vaccine or a placebo.

V usage is TRBV19 and J usage is TRBJ2-7, with D perhaps TRBD1 (6 bases). This CDR3 spans 14 amino acids. In germline, CDR1 is LNHDA, CDR2 SQIVND (reference sequence). The V and J ends lost 4 bases and 3 bases respectively, with 13 bases between them. This CDR3 reads CASSRDMANYEQYF. In nucleotides, the CDR3 is TGTGCCAGTAGTAGGGACATGGCAAACTACGAGCAGTACTTC.

The rearrangement links TRBV11-2 to TRBJ2-1, with TRBD2 as a possible D gene (6 bases). The ends were cut back, 1 base at V and 5 bases at J, with 18 bases in the middle. The V gene's germline CDR1 is SGHAT and CDR2 FQNNGV. The CDR3 is 17 amino acids. The CDR3 spells CASSLGRIGSGDNEQFF. CDR3 in DNA: TGTGCCAGCAGCTTAGGGCGTATCGGGAGTGGGGACAATGAGCAGTTCTTC.

This clone was counted once. The chain has TRBV5-5 and TRBJ2-5; D uncertain. The CDR3 totals 12 residues. Trimming took off 0 bases at V and 4 bases at J, with 4 bases between the two ends. The germline V gene encodes CDR1 SGHKS and CDR2 YYEKEE (reference sequence). CDR3 protein: CASSLDRETQYF. The DNA of the CDR3 is TGTGCCAGCAGCTTGGACCGAGAGACCCAGTACTTC.

This chain joins TRBV5-1 and TRBJ2-7; TRBD2 might be the D (5 bases). The CDR3 is 16 amino acids. Trimming took off 0 bases at V and 1 base at J, with 14 bases between the two ends. CDR1 is SGHRS, CDR2 YFSETQ, per germline. The CDR3 region is CASSLVSTKTSYEQYF. In DNA form, the CDR3 reads TGCGCCAGCAGCTTGGTATCGACTAAAACATCCTACGAGCAGTACTTC.

This sequence joins TRBV28 and TRBJ1-5, with D perhaps TRBD1 (6 bases). Germline values: CDR1 MDHEN, CDR2 SYDVKM. This CDR3 comprises 14 residues. V was pared by 6 bases and J by 5 bases, with 14 bases between. CDR3 in amino acids: CASRVDSVDQPQHF. The CDR3 coding sequence is TGTGCCAGCAGAGTGGACAGTGTAGATCAGCCCCAGCATTTT.

The chain recombines TRBV6-5 with TRBJ1-1; D is perhaps TRBD1 (6 bases). CDR3 length: 16 amino acids. Trimming cost V 0 bases and J 6 bases, with 17 bases left between them. CDR1 MNHEY and CDR2 SVGAGI come from the germline V gene. The chain's CDR3 is CASSYSLGKWGPEAFF. The CDR3 coding sequence is TGTGCCAGCAGTTACTCGCTAGGGAAGTGGGGGCCTGAAGCTTTCTTT.

The J gene is TRBJ1-3, the V gene TRBV14; TRBD1 might be the D (6 bases). This CDR3 comprises 14 residues. V lost 6 bases to trimming and J lost 3 bases, with 12 bases between them. Germline V gene data show CDR1 as SGHDN and CDR2 as FVKESK. The CDR3 nucleotides read TGTGCCAGCAGTTATACAGGGAGTGGAAACACCATATATTTT. Amino acid sequence: CASSYTGSGNTIYF. Looking up the rest from reference TRBV14 and TRBJ1-3 gives the full variable domain: EAGVTQFPSHSVIEKGQTVTLRCDPISGHDNLYWYRRVMGKEIKFLLHFVKESKQDESGMPNNRFLAERTGGTYSTLKVQPAELEDSGVYFCASSYTGSGNTIYFGEGSWLTVV.

The V call is TRBV9, the J call TRBJ2-1; 7 bases line up with TRBD2. Trimming at V came to 10 bases and at J to 9 bases, leaving 16 bases not matched to a gene. The CDR3 totals 14 residues. From germline, CDR1 is SGDLS and CDR2 YYNGEE. The CDR3 reads CASGGRETNGEQFF. CDR3 sequence (DNA): TGTGCCTCCGGAGGGCGGGAGACGAACGGTGAGCAGTTCTTC.

The rearrangement links TRBV28 to TRBJ2-5, with TRBD1 matching 8 bases. Germline values: CDR1 MDHEN, CDR2 SYDVKM. The CDR3 spans 15 residues. J lost 10 bases, V lost 4 bases, and 14 bases had no gene match. CDR3 region: CASSSPQGVLTVQYF. CDR3 DNA sequence: TGTGCCAGCAGTTCCCCACAGGGGGTCCTCACGGTCCAGTACTTC.

This clone showed up just a few times. This chain uses TRBV7-9 with TRBJ2-2, with no clear D. The CDR3 length is 16 residues. The V gene lost 7 bases and the J gene lost 4 bases, with 19 bases spanning the gap. Germline assignment: CDR1 SEHNR and CDR2 FQNEAQ (reference sequence). CDR3 protein: CASTIIGQWPTGELFF. The CDR3 coding sequence is TGTGCCAGCACCATCATCGGGCAGTGGCCCACCGGGGAGCTGTTTTTT.

The V gene is TRBV7-9, the J gene TRBJ2-7; D may correspond to TRBD1 or TRBD2 (5 bases each). The CDR3 sequence is 14 residues long. V was shortened by 3 bases and J by 2 bases, with 11 bases between the two germline ends. CDR1 is SEHNR and CDR2 is FQNEAQ in the germline V gene (reference sequence). The CDR3 is CASSFRSGPYEQYF. The CDR3 DNA follows: TGTGCCAGCAGCTTCCGATCGGGGCCCTACGAGCAGTACTTC.

This clone was picked up one time. The chain employs TRBV9 and TRBJ2-5; 9 bases fit TRBD2. Per the germline V gene, CDR1 is SGDLS and CDR2 is YYNGEE. The ends lost 3 bases at V and 1 base at J; junction bases unmatched: 4. The CDR3 spans 15 residues. The chain's CDR3 is CASSAEGLAQETQYF. The CDR3 DNA reads as TGTGCCAGCAGCGCCGAGGGACTAGCCCAAGAGACCCAGTACTTC.

The chain employs TRBV10-2 and TRBJ2-2; TRBD2 agrees at 12 bases. The CDR3 is made up of 17 amino acids. Unmatched junction bases numbered 8, after V lost 3 bases and J lost 6 bases. Per germline, CDR1 WSHSY and CDR2 SAAADI. For the CDR3, the DNA is TGCGCCAGCAGTGACCCCGGGACTAGCGGGCATGCCGGGGAGCTGTTTTTT. Translating gives CASSDPGTSGHAGELFF.

The V gene is TRBV9, the J gene TRBJ2-7; maybe TRBD1 (6 bases). V was cut by 3 bases and J by 6 bases, with 19 bases left in between. The germline CDR1 and CDR2 sequences are SGDLS and YYNGEE. This CDR3 has 15 amino acids. The CDR3 protein is CASSADERQVTEQYF. DNA for the CDR3: TGTGCCAGCAGCGCAGACGAACGACAGGTGACCGAGCAGTACTTC. Together with reference TRBV9 and TRBJ2-7, the CDR3 gives the full variable domain: DSGVTQTPKHLITATGQRVTLRCSPRSGDLSVYWYQQSLDQGLQFLIQYYNGEERAKGNILERFSAQQFPDLHSELNLSSLELGDSALYFCASSADERQVTEQYFGPGTRLTVT.